Below, 32 T cell receptor beta chains from the same sample are listed, as sequenced in a study of blood T cell repertoires in COVID-19. The protocol was immunoSEQ multiplex PCR, while the TCRdb copy is restricted to in-frame clones and leaves out a portion. The data show 200,000 to 300,000 clones, with roughly 86% seen just once and about 2.1% held by the top ten. Material: PBMCs or T cells enriched from blood (not recorded which). The origin of the receptors is a woman aged 50 to 60 who had recovered from COVID-19.

The V call is TRBV19, the J call TRBJ2-1; D not resolved. Germline CDR1 and CDR2: LNHDA and SQIVND (reference sequence). Between the trimmed V and J ends, which lost 0 bases and 3 bases, there was a span of 3 bases. The CDR3 spans 13 residues. CDR3 in DNA: TGTGCCAGTAGTATAGACAGCTACAATGAGCAGTTCTTC. Translating it yields CASSIDSYNEQFF.

This clone was observed a single time. The chain is built from TRBV6-1 and TRBJ1-5; the D is unclear. With 3 bases removed from V and 5 bases from J, the gap between germline ends came to 5 bases. CDR1 is MNHNS and CDR2 is SASEGT in the germline V gene. The CDR3 contains 12 residues. In nucleotides, the CDR3 is TGTGCCAGCAGTGACAGGTATCAGCCCCAGCATTTT. Its protein product is CASSDRYQPQHF.

This sequence joins TRBV9 and TRBJ1-3, with a possible D match to TRBD1 (6 bases). The CDR3 is 16 residues long. Germline V CDR1 and CDR2: SGDLS, YYNGEE. V lost 3 bases to trimming and J lost 2 bases, with 15 bases between them. DNA for the CDR3: TGTGCCAGCAGCGCAGAAGAACAGGGAACTGGAAACACCATATATTTT. Translation: CASSAEEQGTGNTIYF.

The chain employs TRBV5-1 and TRBJ1-6; D is perhaps TRBD1 (5 bases). CDR1 SGHRS and CDR2 YFSETQ come from the germline V gene. This CDR3 is 15 amino acids long. Trimming removed 4 bases at V and 8 bases at J, with 16 bases between. CDR3 DNA: TGCGCCAGCAGCCCCCTGGAGGGGCGGGATTCACCCCTCCACTTT. Translated: CASSPLEGRDSPLHF.

The chain uses TRBV7-9 and TRBJ2-2; a possible D gene is TRBD2 (5 bases). The germline CDR1 and CDR2 sequences are SEHNR and FQNEAQ (reference sequence). CDR3 size: 14 residues. V lost 2 bases and J 4 bases, leaving 8 bases between the germline ends. In DNA, the CDR3 is TGTGCCAGCAGCTTAATACTAGGCACCGGGGAGCTGTTTTTT. It codes for CASSLILGTGELFF.

The rearrangement links TRBV9 to TRBJ1-1; D not resolved. CDR3 length: 14 amino acids. Germline V gene sequence: CDR1 SGDLS, CDR2 YYNGEE. V shed 0 bases and J shed 3 bases, with 9 bases lying between them. CDR3 DNA sequence: TGTGCCAGCAGCGTAGTTCCATCGGACACTGAAGCTTTCTTT. Protein sequence: CASSVVPSDTEAFF.

This chain uses TRBV7-2 with TRBJ2-7; 9 bases fit TRBD1. The CDR3 length is 16 residues. With 4 bases clipped from V and 6 bases from J, the junction kept 13 bases outside the gene matches. Per the germline V gene, CDR1 is SGHTA and CDR2 is FQGNSA. CDR3 amino acids: CASSSGTGFSGSEQYF. The CDR3 DNA sequence: TGTGCCAGCAGCTCCGGGACAGGGTTTTCTGGGAGCGAGCAGTACTTC.

The V and J genes are TRBV19 and TRBJ2-3; 13 bases agree with TRBD2. In germline, CDR1 is LNHDA, CDR2 SQIVND (reference sequence). The V and J ends lost 9 bases and 9 bases, in that order; junction bases with no gene match: 6. The CDR3 loop spans 13 amino acids. CDR3 sequence: CASGLAGVETQYF. The CDR3 coding sequence is TGTGCCAGCGGACTAGCGGGGGTGGAGACGCAGTATTTT.

This chain joins TRBV3-1 (or the pseudogene TRBV3-2) and TRBJ1-3; D ambiguous. This CDR3 region has 16 residues. Germline V gives CDR1 LGHDT, CDR2 YNNKEL (reference sequence). Trimming took off 1 base at V and 2 bases at J, with 12 bases between the two ends. The CDR3 DNA reads as TGTGCCAGCAGCCAAGGACGCCACGGGGCTGGAAACACCATATATTTT. It translates to CASSQGRHGAGNTIYF.

V and J are TRBV28 and TRBJ2-3, with 13 nucleotides matching TRBD2. The V gene's germline CDR1 is MDHEN and CDR2 SYDVKM. The CDR3 extends over 15 amino acids. V trimming: 6 bases; J trimming: 3 bases; junction bases outside the gene matches: 3. The chain's CDR3 is CASRETSGRTDTQYF. CDR3 in DNA: TGTGCCAGCAGAGAGACTAGCGGGAGGACAGATACGCAGTATTTT.

V is TRBV7-9 and J is TRBJ1-2; D ambiguous. Germline V CDR1 and CDR2: SEHNR, FQNEAQ (reference sequence). The CDR3 loop spans 14 amino acids. Trimming took off 4 bases at V and 4 bases at J, with 13 bases between the two ends. This chain's CDR3 is CASSSVTAFYGYTF. The CDR3 nucleotides read TGTGCCAGCAGCTCGGTAACAGCCTTCTATGGCTACACCTTC.

The chain joins TRBV5-4 to TRBJ1-3, with a tentative D call TRBD1 (6 bases). Germline V lookup: CDR1 SGHNT, CDR2 YYREEE (reference sequence). The CDR3 totals 14 residues. Trimming took off 4 bases at V and 4 bases at J, with 12 bases between the two ends. The CDR3 DNA sequence: TGTGCCAGCAGCATACAGGGAACAGGAAACACCATATATTTT. Its translation is CASSIQGTGNTIYF.

V and J are TRBV6-2 or TRBV6-3 and TRBJ1-1; D is perhaps TRBD1 (5 bases). Germline-derived CDR1 and CDR2 are MNHEY and SVGEGT. The ends were cut back, 2 bases at V and 7 bases at J, with 14 bases in the middle. There are 14 residues in the CDR3. In nucleotides, the CDR3 is TGTGCCAGCAGTTACCCGACAGCTACGTTTGAAGCTTTCTTT. It encodes CASSYPTATFEAFF.

As regards this clone: Other DNA sequences in the sample encode the same CDR3. The V gene is TRBV19, the J gene TRBJ2-1; 9 bases map to TRBD2. The CDR3 spans 16 residues. J was trimmed by 3 bases and V by 3 bases; bases with no gene match: 6. The V gene's germline CDR1 is LNHDA and CDR2 SQIVND (reference sequence). CDR3 DNA sequence: TGTGCCAGTAGTATTGGAAGCGGGGGGTTCTACAATGAGCAGTTCTTC. This gives the protein CASSIGSGGFYNEQFF.

V and J are TRBV6-5 and TRBJ1-2; tentatively, D is TRBD1 (6 bases). The CDR3 loop spans 14 amino acids. Germline V gene sequence: CDR1 MNHEY, CDR2 SVGAGI. V gave up 5 bases and J gave up 6 bases, with 16 bases separating them. For the CDR3, the DNA is TGTGCCAGCAGTCCCCAACAGGGTGTGAATGGCTACACCTTC. It codes for CASSPQQGVNGYTF.

This clone was observed a handful of times. V usage is TRBV12-3 or TRBV12-4 and J usage is TRBJ1-2; D not resolved. The CDR3 totals 10 residues. The V and J ends lost 10 bases and 7 bases respectively, with 10 bases between them. The CDR3 here is CAKAGPGYTF. The DNA of the CDR3 is TGTGCCAAAGCTGGGCCTGGCTACACCTTC.

V usage is TRBV5-4 and J usage is TRBJ2-3, with TRBD2 matching over 7 bases. Germline assignment: CDR1 SGHNT and CDR2 YYREEE (reference sequence). Germline trimming cut 1 base from V and 6 bases from J; bases unmatched to any gene: 5. The CDR3 totals 14 residues. CDR3 nucleotide sequence: TGTGCCAGCAGCTTGATGGGGGGGTGGGATACGCAGTATTTT. This translates into CASSLMGGWDTQYF.

The chain combines TRBV7-2 with TRBJ1-4; 12 nucleotides align to TRBD1. The germline CDR1 and CDR2 sequences are SGHTA and FQGNSA. Unmatched junction bases numbered 6, after V lost 5 bases and J lost 2 bases. The CDR3 is 17 residues long. The DNA for the CDR3 is TGTGCCAGCAGCCTAGTGGGACAGGGGGCGACTAATGAAAAACTGTTTTTT. Its translation: CASSLVGQGATNEKLFF.

The V gene is TRBV19, the J gene TRBJ1-2; maybe TRBD1 (6 bases). The V and J ends lost 0 bases and 4 bases respectively, with 12 bases between them. CDR1 LNHDA and CDR2 SQIVND come from the germline V gene (reference sequence). The CDR3 length is 15 residues. The CDR3 region has the DNA TGTGCCAGTAGTATAGAAGGGGGGGCCCTCTATGGCTACACCTTC. It specifies CASSIEGGALYGYTF.

V and J are TRBV12-3 or TRBV12-4 and TRBJ1-1, with a tentative D call TRBD1 (6 bases). This CDR3 has 13 residues. Trimming stripped 6 bases from V and 7 bases from J, with 15 bases between. The CDR3 DNA is TGTGCCAGCAGCCAACAGGGTATTGTTGAAGCTTTCTTT. Its protein product is CASSQQGIVEAFF.

V and J are TRBV5-4 and TRBJ1-1; no definite D call. The CDR3 consists of 12 residues. Germline assignment: CDR1 SGHNT and CDR2 YYREEE (reference sequence). The germline V and J ends were trimmed by 5 bases and 1 base, with 6 bases remaining between them. CDR3 DNA: TGTGCCAGCAGATCCAGGAACACTGAAGCTTTCTTT. This gives the protein CASRSRNTEAFF.

The table lists this clone with a count of one. The chain links TRBV29-1 to TRBJ2-5; 12 nucleotides match TRBD1. The CDR3 loop spans 14 amino acids. V lost 7 bases, J lost 2 bases, and 5 bases stayed unmatched. In germline, CDR1 is SQVTM, CDR2 ANQGSEA. In DNA, the CDR3 is TGCAGCGCCGGGGACAGGGGGCAACAAGAGACCCAGTACTTC. Protein sequence: CSAGDRGQQETQYF.

In its sample, this clone was seen a few times. The chain is built from TRBV30 and TRBJ1-1; D gene ambiguous. V gave up 1 base and J gave up 1 base, with 4 bases separating them. The CDR3 length is 12 residues. The germline V gene encodes CDR1 GTSNPN and CDR2 SVGIG (reference sequence). The CDR3 reads CAWSDGNTEAFF. DNA of the CDR3: TGTGCCTGGAGTGACGGGAACACTGAAGCTTTCTTT.

The chain couples TRBV9 to TRBJ2-3; 10 bases map to TRBD2. Trimming removed 1 base from V and 8 bases from J; junction bases left unmatched: 7. Looked up from germline, CDR1 is SGDLS and CDR2 is YYNGEE. This CDR3 spans 15 amino acids. This CDR3 is CASSVIGTSEGTQYF. As DNA, the CDR3 is TGTGCCAGCAGCGTAATCGGGACTAGCGAAGGTACGCAGTATTTT.

The rearrangement uses TRBV6-5 and TRBJ1-4; weak D call: TRBD1 (5 bases). V was shortened by 7 bases and J by 2 bases, with 11 bases between the two germline ends. The germline CDR1 and CDR2 sequences are MNHEY and SVGAGI. This CDR3 is 14 amino acids long. In DNA form, the CDR3 reads TGTGCCAGCATAAGGGGTAGCACTAATGAAAAACTGTTTTTT. Its translation is CASIRGSTNEKLFF.

The chain carries TRBV10-2 and TRBJ1-2, with D perhaps matching TRBD1 (5 bases). The CDR3 sequence is 12 residues long. From germline, CDR1 is WSHSY and CDR2 SAAADI. Deletions cut 7 bases from V and 9 bases from J, with 15 bases between. The DNA of the CDR3 is TGCGCCAGCACGGGAGGGGACCTCAGCTACACCTTC. Its translation: CASTGGDLSYTF.

V usage is TRBV6-5 and J usage is TRBJ1-2; D is unclear. The CDR3 is 13 residues long. Trimming stripped 8 bases from V and 6 bases from J, with 16 bases between. The V gene's germline CDR1 is MNHEY and CDR2 SVGAGI. The CDR3: CASVKEGFDGYTF. The CDR3 nucleotides read TGTGCCAGCGTAAAGGAGGGTTTCGATGGCTACACCTTC.

CDR3 bases: TGTGCCAGCAATTTTCAAGCGGTAGCCCCAGTCGAGCAGTACTTC. Its protein is CASNFQAVAPVEQYF. This chain links TRBV6-5 with TRBJ2-7, with D possibly being TRBD2 (5 bases). V was clipped by 7 bases and J by 6 bases, with 22 bases between them. This CDR3 region has 15 residues. Germline values: CDR1 MNHEY, CDR2 SVGAGI.

The CDR3 protein is CASSLAVRGSYEQYF. CDR3 bases: TGCGCCAGCAGCTTGGCCGTCAGGGGCTCCTACGAGCAGTACTTC. The genes are TRBV5-1 and TRBJ2-7, with a weak D call TRBD1 (6 bases). V lost 0 bases, J lost 0 bases, and 10 bases lay in between. The CDR3 length is 15 residues. Germline values: CDR1 SGHRS, CDR2 YFSETQ.

The chain has TRBV11-3 and TRBJ2-1, with 8 bases fitting TRBD2. J lost 4 bases, V lost 1 base, and 9 bases had no gene match. Germline lookup yields CDR1 SGHNT and CDR2 YENEEA. The CDR3 covers 17 residues. The CDR3 protein is CASSLGSTSGAYNEQFF. CDR3 bases: TGTGCCAGCAGCTTAGGATCTACTAGCGGAGCTTACAATGAGCAGTTCTTC.

This rearrangement joins TRBV11-3 to TRBJ1-1; D uncertain. The V end lost 7 bases, the J end lost 0 bases, and 6 bases lay between the germline ends. The CDR3 loop spans 12 amino acids. Germline CDR1 is SGHNT and CDR2 is YENEEA. In nucleotides, the CDR3 is TGTGCCAGCAAAGGAGTGAACACTGAAGCTTTCTTT. It encodes CASKGVNTEAFF.

The gene calls are TRBV11-3 and TRBJ2-7, with a tentative D call TRBD2 (6 bases). The V end lost 6 bases, the J end lost 2 bases, and 14 bases lay between the germline ends. There are 14 residues in the CDR3. Germline values: CDR1 SGHNT, CDR2 YENEEA. The DNA of the CDR3 is TGTGCCAGCAGGGGAGGCGGGGTCGCCTACGAGCAGTACTTC. Translation gives CASRGGGVAYEQYF.